These 11 T cell receptor beta chains were all obtained from the same sample, sequenced in a study of cytomegalovirus exposure and HLA in healthy donors. Only in-frame clones appear in the TCRdb table, and some are missing; sequencing was by immunoSEQ multiplex PCR. This sample yields about 160,000 clones, of which 80% to 90% are seen a single time; around 2% belongs to the top ten. Sequencing was performed on PBMCs. The receptors were sampled from a woman aged 18-29 years in good health and CMV-seronegative.

Here the CDR3 DNA reads TGTGCCTGCTACGGGGGTTCCTACAATGAGCAGTTCTTC. Translation gives CACYGGSYNEQFF. The J gene is TRBJ2-1, the V gene TRBV6-1; D may be TRBD2 (6 bases). CDR1 MNHNS and CDR2 SASEGT come from the germline V gene. The CDR3 loop spans 13 amino acids. Trimming shortened V by 11 bases and J by 1 base, and 12 bases separated the two germline ends.

This chain links TRBV5-6 with TRBJ2-3; maybe TRBD1 (6 bases). V shed 2 bases and J shed 3 bases, with 13 bases lying between them. This CDR3 comprises 15 residues. In germline, CDR1 is SGHDT, CDR2 YYEEEE. The CDR3 coding sequence is TGTGCCAGCAGCTTACAGGGTTATTCGACAGATACGCAGTATTTT. Amino acids: CASSLQGYSTDTQYF.

The chain couples TRBV4-1 to TRBJ1-2; D is uncertain. V shed 2 bases and J shed 8 bases, with 18 bases lying between them. This CDR3 has 15 amino acids. Germline lookup yields CDR1 MGHRA and CDR2 YSYEKL. This CDR3 is CASSQPGAKPGGYTF. The CDR3 bases are TGCGCCAGCAGCCAACCGGGAGCTAAGCCGGGGGGCTACACCTTC.

This clone has just a few counts. This chain joins TRBV1 and TRBJ2-7; the table names TRBD2, a call not compared with the DNA. TRBV1 is tagged as a pseudogene. The CDR3 sequence is 23 residues long. DNA for the CDR3: TGCACCAGCAGCCAAGATATATTCATCGTTCTCAAGGTGACTAGCGGGCAAACCTACGAGCAGTACTTC. It yields the protein CTSSQDIFIVLKVTSGQTYEQYF.

The V call is TRBV5-1, the J call TRBJ2-3; TRBD1 agrees at 7 bases. Trimming removed 4 bases from V and 4 bases from J; junction bases left unmatched: 6. The CDR3 is 14 amino acids. Germline loops: CDR1 SGHRS, CDR2 YFSETQ. CDR3 DNA sequence: TGCGCCAGCAGCCTCGGACAGGCAGCAGATACGCAGTATTTT. This encodes CASSLGQAADTQYF.

The CDR3: CASSPRVETQYF. CDR3 coding DNA: TGTGCCAGCAGCCCCCGAGTTGAGACCCAGTACTTC. The gene calls are TRBV7-2 and TRBJ2-5; D not certain. V shed 5 bases and J shed 5 bases, with 9 bases lying between them. The CDR3 contains 12 residues. Germline V gene lookup returns CDR1 SGHTA and CDR2 FQGNSA.

This CDR3 reads CASSPGQGLSSGNTIYF. The CDR3, as DNA: TGTGCCAGCAGCCCGGGACAGGGGTTAAGCTCTGGAAACACCATATATTTT. The chain recombines TRBV9 with TRBJ1-3; 10 bases are a match to TRBD1. With V trimmed by 4 bases and J by 0 bases, 7 bases remained unmatched. CDR1 is SGDLS and CDR2 is YYNGEE in the germline V gene. The CDR3 length is 17 residues.

V is TRBV11-3 and J is TRBJ2-7; TRBD1 matches 7 bases. CDR3 length: 13 residues. CDR1 SGHNT and CDR2 YENEEA come from the germline V gene. Trimming removed 4 bases from V and 3 bases from J; junction bases left unmatched: 3. CDR3 protein: CASSSRDSYEQYF. CDR3 sequence (DNA): TGTGCCAGCAGCTCCCGGGACAGCTACGAGCAGTACTTC.

The gene calls are TRBV30 and TRBJ2-2; TRBD1 matches 8 bases. The CDR3 has 17 residues. With V trimmed by 3 bases and J by 3 bases, 12 bases remained unmatched. From germline, CDR1 is GTSNPN and CDR2 SVGIG (reference sequence). The CDR3 coding sequence is TGTGCCTGGAGGCGCCAAAGGACAGGGATGTACACCGGGGAGCTGTTTTTT. Translation gives CAWRRQRTGMYTGELFF.

The V gene is TRBV6-1, the J gene TRBJ1-6; 8 positions agree with TRBD1. There are 15 residues in the CDR3. Germline CDR1 is MNHNS and CDR2 is SASEGT. The V segment lost 7 bases and the J segment 7 bases; nucleotides outside the gene matches: 9. This CDR3 reads CASTLPQGANSPLHF. In nucleotides, the CDR3 is TGTGCCAGCACCCTGCCGCAGGGGGCAAATTCACCCCTCCACTTT.

This clone was detected ten times or more. The J gene is TRBJ2-1, the V gene TRBV7-3; D gene ambiguous. Trimming left V 1 base short and J 5 bases short, with 6 bases between. Germline-derived CDR1 and CDR2 are SGHTA and FQGTGA. The CDR3 has 13 residues. The CDR3 sequence is CASSLRQNNEQFF. The CDR3 DNA reads TGTGCCAGCAGCTTAAGGCAGAACAATGAGCAGTTCTTC.